A selection of T cell receptor beta chains follows, all from one sample in a study of T-cell memory formation after mild COVID-19. TCRdb redid the calling of the 5' RACE reads with MiXCR, one entry per CDR3 protein. The sample gives tens of thousands of distinct CDR3 sequences, around a quarter of which show up once; roughly 41% is in the top ten. The sample was PBMCs or a T cell subset sorted from them (not recorded which). These receptors came from a man aged 18-30 years who had mild COVID-19 (a few samples of this study predate the infection). Cell type and time point are not known. The CDR3 runs from the conserved cysteine through the conserved F or W. A D gene is named only where the DNA matches it firmly. The size entry is marked missing in some rows and otherwise reads once, few, many or a size class.

size: -
V: TRBV4-3
D: TRBD1
J: TRBJ2-2
DNA: TGCGCCAGCAGCCAAGATAGTCGGACAGGGAGCACCGGGGAGCTGTTTTTT
CDR3: CASSQDSRTGSTGELFF

size: few
V: TRBV7-2
D: TRBD2
J: TRBJ2-3
DNA: TGTGCCAGCAGCTCCGGGGCGGGACTAGCGGGGGGACCCACAGATACGCAGTATTTT
CDR3: CASSSGAGLAGGPTDTQYF

size: few
V: TRBV6-2/TRBV6-3
D: -
J: TRBJ2-2
DNA: TGTGCCAGCAGTTACGTTCCGGGGCAGCGTGTCACCGGGGAGCTGTTTTTT
CDR3: CASSYVPGQRVTGELFF

size: -
V: TRBV12-3/TRBV12-4
D: TRBD2
J: TRBJ2-3
DNA: TGTGCCAGCAGCACCTCGGTACGGGGGGGCACAGATACGCAGTATTTT
CDR3: CASSTSVRGGTDTQYF

size: -
V: TRBV4-1
D: -
J: TRBJ2-1
DNA: TGCGCCAGCAGCAAGCGGTCAGAATACAATGAGCAGTTCTTC
CDR3: CASSKRSEYNEQFF

size: few
V: TRBV4-3
D: -
J: TRBJ1-2
DNA: TGCGCCAGCAGCCAAGAACAAGGGTACTATGGCTACACCTTC
CDR3: CASSQEQGYYGYTF

size: -
V: TRBV28
D: TRBD2
J: TRBJ2-3
DNA: TGTGCCAGCAGTTTACCACTAGCGGGGGGCACAGATACGCAGTATTTT
CDR3: CASSLPLAGGTDTQYF

size: -
V: TRBV19
D: TRBD1
J: TRBJ2-5
DNA: TGTGCCAGTAGTGGGACAGGGGGAGTGGTAGAGACCCAGTACTTC
CDR3: CASSGTGGVVETQYF

size: many
V: TRBV10-3
D: TRBD2
J: TRBJ2-5
DNA: TGTGCCATCAGATGGGAGGGAAAAGAGACCCAGTACTTC
CDR3: CAIRWEGKETQYF

size: -
V: TRBV7-9
D: -
J: TRBJ2-3
DNA: TGTGCCAGCAGCTTAAGGTCCCCAGATGAGGAATATTTT
CDR3: CASSLRSPDEEYF

size: -
V: TRBV19
D: -
J: TRBJ2-1
DNA: TGTGCCAGTAGTATAACTTGGGGAGCAACAAGGGAGCAGTTCTTC
CDR3: CASSITWGATREQFF

size: -
V: TRBV12-3/TRBV12-4
D: TRBD1
J: TRBJ1-5
DNA: TGTGCCAGCAGTTTTGGGACAGGGGGGAAGGATCAGCCCCAGCATTTT
CDR3: CASSFGTGGKDQPQHF

size: -
V: TRBV24-1
D: TRBD1
J: TRBJ2-1
DNA: TGTGCCACCTCTACCGGACAGGGGCGTACTGATGAGCAGTTCTTC
CDR3: CATSTGQGRTDEQFF

size: many
V: TRBV9
D: -
J: TRBJ2-1
DNA: TGTGCCAGCAGCGTAGCGGCTAGTGAAGGCAATGAGCAGTTCTTC
CDR3: CASSVAASEGNEQFF

size: -
V: TRBV6-4
D: -
J: TRBJ1-1
DNA: TGTGCCAGCAGTGTTGGGGGTGCGGACACTGAAGCTTTCTTT
CDR3: CASSVGGADTEAFF

size: -
V: TRBV19
D: -
J: TRBJ1-6
DNA: TGTGCCAGTAGCTCCTATAATTCACCCCTCCACTTT
CDR3: CASSSYNSPLHF

size: -
V: TRBV5-6
D: -
J: TRBJ2-7
DNA: TGTGCCAGCAGCTTTCCCGGGGGTCGCGAGCAGTACTTC
CDR3: CASSFPGGREQYF